These 30 T cell receptor beta chains came from one sample sequenced in a study of blood T cells in healthy people across ages. A second about 6 to 12 cycle PCR used barcoded and J-beta primers. TCRdb re-called the 5' RACE reads through MiXCR, storing one row per CDR3 protein. The sample has around 1.5 million distinct CDR3 sequences; 40% to 50% are singletons. Sequencing was carried out using blood. The receptor source for this set is a woman aged 18-29 years in good health.

The V and J genes are TRBV27 and TRBJ1-2; TRBD1 matches 8 bases. The CDR3 has 13 amino acids. Germline values: CDR1 MNHEY, CDR2 SMNVEV (reference sequence). J gave up 7 bases and V 6 bases, and 7 bases lay outside the gene matches. In nucleotides, the CDR3 is TGTGCCAGCAGAACGACAGGGGTGGGTGGCTACACCTTC. Its translation: CASRTTGVGGYTF.

On this clonotype itself: A much larger clonotype is one base distant, so this may be a read error. The chain recombines TRBV10-3 with TRBJ1-1, with TRBD1 as a possible D gene (5 bases). The germline V gene encodes CDR1 ENHRY and CDR2 SYGVKD. Deletions cut 3 bases from V and 1 base from J, with 6 bases between. The CDR3 consists of 13 residues. Here the CDR3 reads CAISDGGNTEAFF. CDR3 sequence (DNA): TGTGCCATCAGTGACGGGGGGAACACTGAAGCTTTCTTT.

This clonotype was seen once. This chain connects TRBV6-1 to TRBJ2-5; 11 bases align to TRBD2. J lost 2 bases, V lost 6 bases, and 8 bases had no gene match. This CDR3 spans 16 amino acids. CDR1 and CDR2 (germline): MNHNS, SASEGT. The chain's CDR3 is CASRGGLADPQETQYF. DNA of the CDR3: TGTGCCAGCAGGGGGGGACTAGCGGATCCGCAAGAGACCCAGTACTTC.

The chain recombines TRBV9 with TRBJ2-1, with TRBD2 as a possible D gene (7 bases). Deletions cut 4 bases from V and 8 bases from J, with 28 bases between. CDR1 is SGDLS and CDR2 is YYNGEE in the germline V gene. CDR3 length: 18 amino acids. CDR3 DNA: TGTGCCAGCAGCCCCTATGGGGGGGCGTCCCACCGCTTCGATGAGCAGTTCTTC. Amino acids: CASSPYGGASHRFDEQFF.

This chain connects TRBV5-1 to TRBJ2-1, with D maybe TRBD1 (5 bases). Trimming took off 3 bases at V and 9 bases at J, with 19 bases between the two ends. Germline values: CDR1 SGHRS, CDR2 YFSETQ. This CDR3 has 15 amino acids. For the CDR3, the DNA is TGCGCCAGCAGCTCTAGACAGTCTGGCAGTGGTGAGCAGTTCTTC. Translating it yields CASSSRQSGSGEQFF.

Points on this clonotype: This may stem from a read error, because a much larger clone lies one nucleotide away. The V gene is TRBV20-1, the J gene TRBJ2-5; a possible D gene is TRBD2 (6 bases). Germline-derived CDR1 and CDR2 are DFQATT and SNEGSKA (reference sequence). This CDR3 comprises 12 residues. V lost 3 bases and J lost 11, with 16 bases in between. As DNA, the CDR3 is TGCAGTGCTAGCCACTCGGGAGTGGAGCAGTACTTC. Its protein product is CSASHSGVEQYF.

This clonotype has only a few counts. This chain uses TRBV29-1 with TRBJ2-5, with D possibly being TRBD2 (6 bases). The CDR3 runs 18 residues. Trimming removed 2 bases at V and 4 bases at J, with 26 bases between. CDR1 is SQVTM, CDR2 ANQGSEA, per germline. The CDR3 region has the DNA TGCAGCGTTGAACGGGGGAGTACGAATTCCCAAATCGGAGAGACCCAGTACTTC. Translated, it gives CSVERGSTNSQIGETQYF.

A few counts support this clonotype. The chain is built from TRBV20-1 and TRBJ1-1, with D unresolved. V was trimmed by 6 bases and J by 5 bases, leaving 13 bases between them. Germline CDR1 and CDR2: DFQATT and SNEGSKA (reference sequence). The CDR3 extends over 12 amino acids. The chain's CDR3 is CSATQWRTEAFF. For the CDR3, the DNA is TGCAGTGCCACACAGTGGCGTACTGAAGCTTTCTTT.

V is TRBV6-2 or TRBV6-3 and J is TRBJ2-5, with 7 bases matching TRBD2. The CDR3 totals 11 residues. Germline V gene sequence: CDR1 MNHEY, CDR2 SVGEGT. Trimming removed 4 bases from V and 13 bases from J; junction bases left unmatched: 6. As DNA, the CDR3 is TGTGCCAGCAGTTGCGGGAGCGACCTGTACTTC. Translation gives CASSCGSDLYF.

CDR3 bases: TGCAGCGTTGAAGATACGATCCGGGACCTGAACACTGAAGCTTTCTTT. Translated: CSVEDTIRDLNTEAFF. The V gene is TRBV29-1, the J gene TRBJ1-1; D perhaps matches TRBD1 (5 bases). V shed 0 bases and J shed 0 bases, with 14 bases lying between them. Germline-derived CDR1 and CDR2 are SQVTM and ANQGSEA. The CDR3 is made up of 16 amino acids.

V and J are TRBV30 and TRBJ1-5; the match to TRBD1 covers 9 bases. J lost 7 bases, V lost 5 bases, and 9 bases had no gene match. The CDR3 is made up of 14 amino acids. Germline values: CDR1 GTSNPN, CDR2 SVGIG (reference sequence). CDR3 sequence reads: CAWGSGTGTQPQHF. As DNA, the CDR3 is TGTGCCTGGGGCTCCGGGACAGGGACCCAGCCCCAGCATTTT. The full variable domain, in which reference TRBV30 and TRBJ1-5 provide the parts outside the CDR3, is SQTIHQWPATLVQPVGSPLSLECTVEGTSNPNLYWYRQAAGRGLQLLFYSVGIGQISSEVPQNLSASRPQDRQFILSSKKLLLSDSGFYLCAWGSGTGTQPQHFGDGTRLSIL.

This rearrangement joins TRBV20-1 to TRBJ2-1; weak D call: TRBD1 (5 bases). Near its end, the DNA agrees better with TRBJ2-7, so the J call may be wrong. The CDR3 consists of 15 residues. The germline V gene encodes CDR1 DFQATT and CDR2 SNEGSKA (reference sequence). CDR3 loop: CSASKVGPLYNEQYF. The CDR3 bases are TGCAGTGCTAGTAAAGTGGGGCCGCTCTACAATGAGCAGTACTTC.

Ten or more counts support this clonotype. The rearrangement uses TRBV4-1 and TRBJ1-2; unclear D gene. V gave up 4 bases and J gave up 6 bases, with 15 bases separating them. CDR1 is MGHRA and CDR2 is YSYEKL in the germline V gene. The CDR3 is made up of 14 amino acids. The CDR3 coding sequence is TGCGCCAGCAGCCGCCCATCCCAGGCGGATGGCTACACCTTC. Protein product: CASSRPSQADGYTF.

The chain employs TRBV6-5 and TRBJ2-3; 12 nucleotides align to TRBD1. V lost 7 bases and J lost 7; bases outside the gene matches: 9. The CDR3 loop spans 15 amino acids. Germline V CDR1 and CDR2: MNHEY, SVGAGI. The CDR3 DNA reads as TGTGCCAGCACCTACCGGGACAGGGGGCTGTATACGCAGTATTTT. Translating it yields CASTYRDRGLYTQYF.

About this clonotype itself: Mismatch with germline at one junction end may stem from a read error. The chain is built from TRBV5-5 and TRBJ2-5, with unresolved D. CDR1 SGHKS and CDR2 YYEKEE come from the germline V gene (reference sequence). This CDR3 has 13 amino acids. The CDR3 here is CASSSHTQEIQYF. As DNA, the CDR3 is TGTGCCAGCAGCTCACACACCCAAGAGATCCAGTACTTC.

This clonotype was observed a few times. A read error may produce the germline difference seen at one junction end. The rearrangement uses TRBV6-5 and TRBJ1-6; the D gene is possibly TRBD1 (6 bases). CDR1 is MNHEY and CDR2 is SVGAGI in the germline V gene. CDR3 length equals 16 residues. The CDR3 sequence: CAGSLGGRLYNSPLHF. The CDR3 coding sequence is TGTGCCGGCAGTTTGGGGGGCCGACTCTATAATTCACCCCTCCACTTT.

This chain links TRBV21-1 with TRBJ2-1; TRBD1 is the table's D call, not checked against the DNA. TRBV21-1 is designated a pseudogene. There are 16 residues in the CDR3. CDR3 sequence reads: CASSKRRDSYYNEQFF. The DNA for the CDR3 is TGTGCTAGCAGCAAAAGGCGGGACAGCTACTACAATGAGCAGTTCTTC.

The table lists this clonotype with a few counts. V gene TRBV7-2 combines with J gene TRBJ2-7; D is uncertain. Per the germline V gene, CDR1 is SGHTA and CDR2 is FQGNSA. V lost 1 base to trimming and J lost 0 bases, with 10 bases between them. The CDR3 covers 15 residues. CDR3 protein: CASSLGPLGSYEQYF. The CDR3 bases are TGTGCCAGCAGCTTAGGTCCCCTAGGCTCCTACGAGCAGTACTTC.

The rearrangement links TRBV4-1 to TRBJ1-4; 7 bases are a match to TRBD1. The germline V gene has CDR1 MGHRA and CDR2 YSYEKL. Trimming at V came to 1 base and at J to 6 bases, leaving 5 bases not matched to a gene. CDR3 length: 15 amino acids. The chain's CDR3 is CASSQVGTAYEKLFF. CDR3 DNA sequence: TGCGCCAGCAGCCAAGTGGGGACAGCCTATGAAAAACTGTTTTTT.

The rearrangement uses TRBV3-1 and TRBJ1-1; D is uncertain. The V end lost 4 bases, the J end lost 6 bases, and 12 bases lay between the germline ends. This CDR3 has 13 amino acids. CDR1 LGHDT and CDR2 YNNKEL come from the germline V gene (reference sequence). This chain's CDR3 is CASSLGRVAEAFF. The CDR3 DNA follows: TGTGCCAGCAGCCTAGGACGAGTGGCTGAAGCTTTCTTT.

This clonotype turned up a few times. The chain employs TRBV5-1 and TRBJ2-7, with 7 bases aligning to TRBD1. With V trimmed by 3 bases and J by 2 bases, 5 bases remained unmatched. From germline, CDR1 is SGHRS and CDR2 YFSETQ. The CDR3 consists of 14 residues. In DNA form, the CDR3 reads TGCGCCAGCAGCTGGGGCACAGGGGCCTACGAGCAGTACTTC. Its protein product is CASSWGTGAYEQYF.

On this clonotype: Being one base from a much bigger clone, this may be a read error. The genes are TRBV7-2 and TRBJ1-6, with D maybe TRBD1 (5 bases). The CDR3 totals 15 residues. Germline assignment: CDR1 SGHTA and CDR2 FQGNSA. CDR3 region: CAGSLAQGGNSPLHF. In DNA form, the CDR3 reads TGTGCCGGCAGCTTAGCGCAGGGCGGAAATTCACCCCTCCACTTT.

The chain has TRBV20-1 and TRBJ2-7; 8 nucleotides line up with TRBD1. The tail of the sequence fits TRBJ2-4 better, so the J call may be wrong. Germline V gene lookup returns CDR1 DFQATT and CDR2 SNEGSKA (reference sequence). This CDR3 has 16 residues. CDR3 sequence: CSATPGQVLSWDIQYF. The CDR3 DNA follows: TGCAGTGCTACCCCGGGACAGGTCTTAAGTTGGGACATTCAGTACTTC.

The V call is TRBV5-5, the J call TRBJ1-1; 9 bases agree with TRBD1. Germline V gene sequence: CDR1 SGHKS, CDR2 YYEKEE (reference sequence). This CDR3 comprises 16 residues. The junction had 10 bases not matched to a gene; V was cut back by 5 bases and J by 2 bases. The CDR3 DNA reads as TGTGCCAGCAGTTCTAACAGGGGGCCTATTAACACTGAAGCTTTCTTT. It yields the protein CASSSNRGPINTEAFF.

This clonotype was seen a handful of times. The V gene is TRBV20-1, the J gene TRBJ2-7; 9 bases match TRBD1. CDR3 size: 13 residues. V lost 5 bases, J lost 3 bases, and 5 bases stayed unmatched. The V gene's germline CDR1 is DFQATT and CDR2 SNEGSKA (reference sequence). CDR3 protein: CSADRGVVYEQYF. CDR3 coding DNA: TGCAGTGCTGACAGGGGGGTAGTCTACGAGCAGTACTTC.

The chain combines TRBV11-2 with TRBJ1-6; tentatively, D is TRBD1 (5 bases). V dropped 3 bases and J dropped 10 bases, with 10 bases sitting between them. Germline V gene lookup returns CDR1 SGHAT and CDR2 FQNNGV. The CDR3 covers 13 residues. CDR3 in amino acids: CASSFGAGSPLHF. DNA of the CDR3: TGTGCCAGCAGCTTTGGGGCGGGGTCACCCCTCCACTTT.

The sample holds a few counts of this clonotype. This sequence joins TRBV9 and TRBJ2-3; D remains unclear. The CDR3 is 14 residues long. The germline V and J ends were trimmed by 0 bases and 2 bases, with 7 bases remaining between them. Germline loops: CDR1 SGDLS, CDR2 YYNGEE. CDR3 sequence reads: CASSVELHTDTQYF. The CDR3 bases are TGTGCCAGCAGCGTAGAACTACACACAGATACGCAGTATTTT.

The chain recombines TRBV2 with TRBJ1-2; 9 positions agree with TRBD1. CDR1 and CDR2 from the germline V gene are SNHLY and FYNNEI. V lost 6 bases and J lost 5; bases outside the gene matches: 10. This CDR3 has 15 amino acids. In DNA form, the CDR3 reads TGTGCCAGCAGAGCCCCCGGACAGGGGTCTTATGGCTACACCTTC. It yields the protein CASRAPGQGSYGYTF.

The sample holds many counts of this clonotype. The chain combines TRBV12-3 or TRBV12-4 with TRBJ1-5; no firm D call. This CDR3 has 14 residues. V dropped 4 bases and J dropped 0 bases, with 7 bases sitting between them. CDR3 sequence: CASSYWNSNQPQHF. The CDR3 nucleotides read TGTGCCAGCAGTTATTGGAATAGCAATCAGCCCCAGCATTTT.

The V gene is TRBV5-1, the J gene TRBJ2-1; D is unresolved. The CDR3 sequence is 13 residues long. Germline loops: CDR1 SGHRS, CDR2 YFSETQ. V gave up 5 bases and J gave up 2 bases, with 8 bases separating them. CDR3 DNA sequence: TGCGCCAGCAGGGAGTACACCTACAATGAGCAGTTCTTC. It is translated as CASREYTYNEQFF.